This T cell receptor (beta chain) was identified during a study of early T cells in non-severe SARS-CoV-2 infection. Study at large: Unsorted whole blood bulk RNA was sequenced, with unpaired chains.

This clonotype occurred many times. Its antigen is not identified. V gave up 3 bases and J gave up 7 bases, with 9 bases separating them. This CDR3 spans 12 amino acids. CDR1 ENHRY and CDR2 SYGVKD come from the germline V gene. Individual cDNA molecules each received unique molecular identifiers attached to them. TCRdb re-analysed the 5' RACE reads in MiXCR, keeping a single row per CDR3 protein. The sample contains approximately 58,000 distinct CDR3 sequences, approximately 6% of which appear only once. The study's findings and limits: Sequences matched to VDJdb favored anti-spike CD8 responses, while private and CD4 specificities were missed.

The V and J genes are TRBV10-3 and TRBJ1-1; D call uncertain. The sequence derives from an adult who was a healthcare worker with PCR-confirmed SARS-CoV-2 infection or an uninfected control (not recorded which). Sequencing used whole blood. The CDR3 here is CAISDGHVEAFF. The CDR3 DNA is TGTGCCATCAGTGACGGCCATGTTGAAGCTTTCTTT.